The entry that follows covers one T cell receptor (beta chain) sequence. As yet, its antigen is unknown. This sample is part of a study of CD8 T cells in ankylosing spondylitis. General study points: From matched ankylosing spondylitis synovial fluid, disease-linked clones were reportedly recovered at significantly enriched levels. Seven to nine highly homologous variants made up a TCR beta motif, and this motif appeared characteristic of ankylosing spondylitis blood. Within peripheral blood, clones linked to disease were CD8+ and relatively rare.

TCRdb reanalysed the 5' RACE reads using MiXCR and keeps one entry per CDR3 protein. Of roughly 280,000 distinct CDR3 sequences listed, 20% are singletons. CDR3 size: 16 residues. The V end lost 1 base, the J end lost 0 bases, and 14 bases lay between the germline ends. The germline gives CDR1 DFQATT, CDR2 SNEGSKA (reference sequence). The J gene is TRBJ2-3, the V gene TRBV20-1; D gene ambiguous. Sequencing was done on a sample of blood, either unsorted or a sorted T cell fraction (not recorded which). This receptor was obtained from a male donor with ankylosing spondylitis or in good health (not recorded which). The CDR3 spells CSARASDFDSTDTQYF. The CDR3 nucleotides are TGCAGTGCTAGAGCGTCTGACTTCGATAGCACAGATACGCAGTATTTT.